One sample yielded the 2 T cell receptor beta chains listed below, sequenced in a study of T-cell reconstitution after alpha-beta-depleted transplantation in children. Preparation of the TCRbeta library was carried out with unique molecular identifiers. MiXCR was run by TCRdb on the PCR reads, yielding one entry per CDR3 protein. This sample has around 490,000 distinct CDR3 sequences, with about an eighth found just once. The source was PBMCs, mostly from graft donor cells, collected 180 days after TCRalphabeta/CD19-depleted stem cell transplant. Receptor source: a female patient between 2 and 10 years old who had a stem cell transplant for aplastic anemia, so the T cells may come from the graft donor.

In its sample, this clonotype was seen a few times. The rearrangement links TRBV5-5 to TRBJ2-5; tentatively, D is TRBD1 (5 bases). Between the trimmed V and J ends, which lost 4 bases and 9 bases, there was a span of 19 bases. The CDR3 consists of 14 residues. CDR1 and CDR2 from the germline V gene are SGHKS and YYEKEE (reference sequence). CDR3 residues: CASSARLGPLSQYF. The CDR3 nucleotides are TGTGCCAGCAGCGCGCGGCTGGGGCCGCTATCCCAGTACTTC. The variable domain in full, completed from reference TRBV5-5 and TRBJ2-5, reads DAGVTQSPTHLIKTRGQQVTLRCSPISGHKSVSWYQQVLGQGPQFIFQYYEKEERGRGNFPDRFSARQFPNYSSELNVNALLLGDSALYLCASSARLGPLSQYFGPGTRLLVL.

This clonotype was seen a few times. The rearrangement joins TRBV28 to TRBJ2-2; no reliable D call. Per the germline V gene, CDR1 is MDHEN and CDR2 is SYDVKM. The CDR3 consists of 11 residues. Trimming removed 6 bases at V and 7 bases at J, with 6 bases between. DNA of the CDR3: TGTGCCAGCAGGGCCGGCGGGGAGCTGTTTTTT. This translates into CASRAGGELFF.